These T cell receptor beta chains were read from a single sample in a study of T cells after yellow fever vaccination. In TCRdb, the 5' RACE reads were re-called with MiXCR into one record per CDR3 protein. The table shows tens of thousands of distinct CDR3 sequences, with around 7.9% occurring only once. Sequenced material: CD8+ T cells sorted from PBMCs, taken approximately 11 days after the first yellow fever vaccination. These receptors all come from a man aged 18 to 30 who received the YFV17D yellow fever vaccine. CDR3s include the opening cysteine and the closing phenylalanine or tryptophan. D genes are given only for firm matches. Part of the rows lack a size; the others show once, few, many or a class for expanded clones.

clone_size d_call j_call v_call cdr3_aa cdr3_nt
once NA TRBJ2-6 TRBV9 CASSPRLDSPSGANVLTF TGTGCCAGCAGCCCGCGCCTAGACAGTCCCTCTGGGGCCAACGTCCTGACTTTC
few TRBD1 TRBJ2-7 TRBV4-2 CASSQEPGQGAYEQYF TGTGCCAGCAGCCAAGAGCCCGGCCAGGGGGCCTACGAGCAGTACTTC
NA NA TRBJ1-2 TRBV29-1 CSAVDTLNYGYTF TGCAGCGCGGTGGACACTTTAAACTATGGCTACACCTTC
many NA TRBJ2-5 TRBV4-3 CASSQRDGSRETQYF TGCGCCAGCAGCCAACGGGACGGAAGCAGGGAGACCCAGTACTTC
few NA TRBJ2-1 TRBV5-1 CASSLGQVRPVFYNEQFF TGCGCCAGCAGCTTGGGACAGGTTCGGCCGGTTTTCTACAATGAGCAGTTCTTC
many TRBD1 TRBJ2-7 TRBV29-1 CSVDDRGSHEQYF TGCAGCGTTGACGACAGGGGATCCCACGAGCAGTACTTC
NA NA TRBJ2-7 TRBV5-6 CASSSGALYEQYF TGTGCCAGCAGTTCCGGGGCCCTCTACGAGCAGTACTTC
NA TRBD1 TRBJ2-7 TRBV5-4 CASSPTGTGYYEQYF TGTGCCAGCAGCCCGACCGGGACAGGGTACTACGAGCAGTACTTC
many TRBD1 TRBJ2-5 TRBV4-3 CASSQEGDREWSETQYF TGCGCCAGCAGCCAAGAGGGGGACAGGGAGTGGTCGGAGACCCAGTACTTC
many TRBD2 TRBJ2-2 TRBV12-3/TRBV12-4 CASRLAGSGTGELFF TGTGCCAGCAGACTAGCGGGGAGTGGCACCGGGGAGCTGTTTTTT
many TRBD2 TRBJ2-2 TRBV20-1 CSAKGSSGDTGELFF TGCAGTGCTAAAGGCTCTAGCGGGGACACCGGGGAGCTGTTTTTT
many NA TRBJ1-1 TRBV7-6 CASSLAQGSNTEAFF TGTGCCAGCAGCTTAGCGCAGGGCTCGAACACTGAAGCTTTCTTT
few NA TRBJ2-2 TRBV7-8 CASSSVPGELFF TGTGCCAGCAGCTCCGTTCCCGGGGAGCTGTTTTTT
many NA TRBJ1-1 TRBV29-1 CSVSPGNTEAFF TGCAGCGTTAGCCCTGGGAACACTGAAGCTTTCTTT
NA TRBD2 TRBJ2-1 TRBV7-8 CASSLPTAGTSGAGYNEQFF TGTGCCAGCAGCTTACCTACTGCCGGGACTAGCGGGGCGGGCTACAATGAGCAGTTCTTC
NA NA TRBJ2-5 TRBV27 CASSFNRIETQYF TGTGCCAGCAGTTTTAACAGAATAGAGACCCAGTACTTC
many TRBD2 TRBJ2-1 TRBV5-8 CASSWLTSGVDEQFF TGTGCCAGCAGCTGGTTGACTAGCGGGGTAGATGAGCAGTTCTTC
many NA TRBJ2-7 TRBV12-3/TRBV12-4 CASSLDLGGYEQYF TGTGCCAGCAGCTTGGACCTTGGAGGGTACGAGCAGTACTTC
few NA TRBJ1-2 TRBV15 CATSRDTRGSYTF TGTGCCACCAGCAGAGACACAAGGGGAAGCTACACCTTC
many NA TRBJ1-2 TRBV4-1 CASSQEVGIIQGYTF TGCGCCAGCAGCCAAGAGGTCGGCATCATCCAAGGCTACACCTTC
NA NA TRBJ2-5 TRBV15 CATSRGAGWETQYF TGTGCCACCAGCAGAGGGGCCGGGTGGGAGACCCAGTACTTC
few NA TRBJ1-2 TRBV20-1 CSARHTELGGYNYGYTF TGCAGTGCTAGACACACCGAATTAGGGGGATATAACTATGGCTACACCTTC
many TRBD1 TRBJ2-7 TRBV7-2 CASSWTGYEQYF TGTGCCAGCAGCTGGACAGGGTACGAGCAGTACTTC
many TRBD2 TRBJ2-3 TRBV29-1 CSVEPSRGMRGGNTQYF TGCAGCGTTGAACCCTCTCGAGGGATGCGGGGGGGAAATACGCAGTATTTT
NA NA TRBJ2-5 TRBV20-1 CSARGIQETQYF TGCAGTGCTAGAGGCATCCAAGAGACCCAGTACTTC
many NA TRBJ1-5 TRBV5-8 CASSRDNQPQHF TGTGCCAGCAGCAGAGACAATCAGCCCCAGCATTTT
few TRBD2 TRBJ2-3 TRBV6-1 CASSGGGYFNSDTQYF TGTGCCAGCAGTGGGGGGGGGTACTTCAATTCGGATACGCAGTATTTT
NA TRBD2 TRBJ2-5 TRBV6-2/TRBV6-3 CASSYRGLDPETQYF TGTGCCAGCAGTTACAGGGGACTAGACCCGGAGACCCAGTACTTC
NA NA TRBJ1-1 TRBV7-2 CASSHNSIEAFF TGTGCCAGCAGCCACAATTCTATTGAAGCTTTCTTT
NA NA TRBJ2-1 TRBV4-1 CASSQREAYSYNEQFF TGCGCCAGCAGTCAAAGGGAAGCCTATTCCTACAATGAGCAGTTCTTC
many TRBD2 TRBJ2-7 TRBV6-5 CASSRGGKYEQYF TGTGCCAGCAGCCGGGGGGGGAAATACGAGCAGTACTTC
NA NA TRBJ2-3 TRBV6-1 CASSAWETAKVTDTQYF TGTGCCAGCAGTGCTTGGGAAACAGCAAAGGTCACAGATACGCAGTATTTT
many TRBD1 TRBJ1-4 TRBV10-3 CAAGQGGEKLFF TGTGCCGCCGGACAGGGTGGTGAAAAACTGTTTTTT
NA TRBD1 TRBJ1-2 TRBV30 CALTDRGYYGYTF TGTGCCTTGACGGACAGGGGTTACTATGGCTACACCTTC
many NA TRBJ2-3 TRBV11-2 CASSLGPSRGDTQYF TGTGCCAGCAGCTTAGGTCCTAGTCGGGGAGATACGCAGTATTTT
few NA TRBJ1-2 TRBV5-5 CASSLGVAGYTF TGTGCCAGCAGCTTGGGGGTTGCTGGCTACACCTTC
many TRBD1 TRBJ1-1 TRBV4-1 CASSQEGDRNTEAFF TGCGCCAGCAGCCAAGAAGGGGACAGAAACACTGAAGCTTTCTTT
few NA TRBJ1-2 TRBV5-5 CASSLAGGEDTF TGTGCCAGCAGCTTGGCCGGAGGGGAGGACACCTTC
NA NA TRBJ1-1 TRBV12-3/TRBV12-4 CASSWAVNTEAFF TGTGCCAGCAGTTGGGCGGTGAACACTGAAGCTTTCTTT
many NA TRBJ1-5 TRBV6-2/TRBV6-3 CASSPRGPHQPQHF TGTGCCAGCAGTCCCAGGGGTCCGCACCAGCCCCAGCATTTT
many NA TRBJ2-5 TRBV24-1 CATSDVGEETQYF TGTGCCACCAGTGATGTAGGTGAGGAGACCCAGTACTTC
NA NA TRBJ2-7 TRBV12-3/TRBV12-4 CASTSGAEQYF TGTGCCAGCACCTCGGGGGCCGAGCAGTACTTC
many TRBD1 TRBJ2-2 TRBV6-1 CASSPDRGGTGELFF TGTGCCAGCAGCCCGGACAGGGGCGGAACCGGGGAGCTGTTTTTT
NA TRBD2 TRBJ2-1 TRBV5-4 CASSLAGGLLSYNEQFF TGTGCCAGCAGCTTGGCCGGGGGACTACTTTCCTACAATGAGCAGTTCTTC
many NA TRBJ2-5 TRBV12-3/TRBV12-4 CASSPQGLGRVEETQYF TGTGCCAGCAGTCCCCAGGGTTTGGGGAGAGTAGAAGAGACCCAGTACTTC
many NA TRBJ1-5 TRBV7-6 CASSSHTGSNQPQHF TGTGCCAGCAGCTCACACACGGGCAGCAATCAGCCCCAGCATTTT
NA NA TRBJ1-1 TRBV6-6 CSLGNTEAFF TGTTCCCTAGGGAACACTGAAGCTTTCTTT
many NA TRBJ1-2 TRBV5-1 CASSLGGEGHGYTF TGCGCCAGCAGCTTGGGGGGGGAGGGCCATGGCTACACCTTC
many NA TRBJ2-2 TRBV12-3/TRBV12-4 CASSLNTYTGELFF TGTGCCAGCAGTTTAAACACCTACACCGGGGAGCTGTTTTTT
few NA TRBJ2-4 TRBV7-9 CASSLEVEAGNIQYF TGTGCCAGCAGCTTAGAAGTGGAGGCGGGAAACATTCAGTACTTC
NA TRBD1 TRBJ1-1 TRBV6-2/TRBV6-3 CASTGDRRFRRFEAFF TGTGCCAGCACTGGGGACAGGCGGTTCAGGCGGTTTGAAGCTTTCTTT
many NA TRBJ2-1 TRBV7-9 CASSLVIPKAYNEQFF TGTGCCAGCAGCTTAGTCATCCCCAAGGCATACAATGAGCAGTTCTTC
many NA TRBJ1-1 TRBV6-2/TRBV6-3 CASSYRDNTEAFF TGTGCCAGCAGTTACCGGGACAACACTGAAGCTTTCTTT
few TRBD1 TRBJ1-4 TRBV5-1 CASRRTGHATNEKLFF TGCGCCAGCAGGCGGACAGGGCATGCAACTAATGAAAAACTGTTTTTT
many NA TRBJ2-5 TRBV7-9 CASSTSRDIEETQYF TGTGCCAGCAGTACGAGCCGGGACATAGAAGAGACCCAGTACTTC
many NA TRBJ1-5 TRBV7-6 CASSLFRGSQPQHF TGTGCCAGCAGCTTATTCCGGGGAAGTCAGCCCCAGCATTTT